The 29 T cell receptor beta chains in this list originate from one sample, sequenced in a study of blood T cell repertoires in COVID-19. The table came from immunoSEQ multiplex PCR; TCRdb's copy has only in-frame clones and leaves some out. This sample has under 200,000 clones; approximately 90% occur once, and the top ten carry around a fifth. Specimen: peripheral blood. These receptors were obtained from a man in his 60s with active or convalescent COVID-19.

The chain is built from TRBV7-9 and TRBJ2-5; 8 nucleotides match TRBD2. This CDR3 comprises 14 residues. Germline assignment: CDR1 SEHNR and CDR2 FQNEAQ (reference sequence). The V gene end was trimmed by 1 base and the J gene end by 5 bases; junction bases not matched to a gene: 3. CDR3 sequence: CASSLGGLGETQYF. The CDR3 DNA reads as TGTGCCAGCAGCTTAGGGGGACTAGGGGAGACCCAGTACTTC.

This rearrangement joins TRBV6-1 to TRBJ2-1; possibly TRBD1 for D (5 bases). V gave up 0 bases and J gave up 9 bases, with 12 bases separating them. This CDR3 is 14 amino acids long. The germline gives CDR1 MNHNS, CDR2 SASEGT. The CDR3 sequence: CASSEAPGQREQFF. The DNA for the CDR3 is TGTGCCAGCAGTGAAGCCCCCGGACAACGTGAGCAGTTCTTC.

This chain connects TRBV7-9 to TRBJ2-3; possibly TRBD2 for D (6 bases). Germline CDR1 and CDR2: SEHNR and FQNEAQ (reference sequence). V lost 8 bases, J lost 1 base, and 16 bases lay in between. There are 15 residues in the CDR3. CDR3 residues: CASAPQASGTDTQYF. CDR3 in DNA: TGTGCCAGCGCCCCTCAGGCTAGCGGCACAGATACGCAGTATTTT.

Here the CDR3 DNA reads TGTGCCAGCAGTGAACAGGGGGCTAATGAAAAACTGTTTTTT. Residues: CASSEQGANEKLFF. The chain carries TRBV6-1 and TRBJ1-4; 7 nucleotides line up with TRBD1. Germline lookup yields CDR1 MNHNS and CDR2 SASEGT. J lost 3 bases, V lost 2 bases, and 0 bases had no gene match. The length of the CDR3 is 14 residues.

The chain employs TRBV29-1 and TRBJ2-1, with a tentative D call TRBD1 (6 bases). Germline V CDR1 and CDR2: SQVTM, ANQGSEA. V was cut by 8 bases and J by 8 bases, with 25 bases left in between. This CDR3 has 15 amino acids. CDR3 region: CSPPKGVFPGDEQFF. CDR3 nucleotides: TGCAGCCCTCCTAAGGGGGTTTTTCCTGGGGATGAGCAGTTCTTC.

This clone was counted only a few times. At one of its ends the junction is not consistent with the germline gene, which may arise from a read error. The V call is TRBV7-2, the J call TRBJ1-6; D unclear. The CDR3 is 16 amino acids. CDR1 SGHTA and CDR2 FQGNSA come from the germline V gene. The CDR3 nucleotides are TGTGCCAGCAGCGTAGCCGGGAGCTCCTATAATTCACCCCTCCACTTT. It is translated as CASSVAGSSYNSPLHF.

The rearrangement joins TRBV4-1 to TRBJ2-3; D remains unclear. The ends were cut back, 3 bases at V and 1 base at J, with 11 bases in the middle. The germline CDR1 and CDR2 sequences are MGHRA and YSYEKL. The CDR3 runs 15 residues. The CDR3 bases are TGCGCCAGCAGCCACCGATGGCAGGGCACAGATACGCAGTATTTT. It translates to CASSHRWQGTDTQYF.

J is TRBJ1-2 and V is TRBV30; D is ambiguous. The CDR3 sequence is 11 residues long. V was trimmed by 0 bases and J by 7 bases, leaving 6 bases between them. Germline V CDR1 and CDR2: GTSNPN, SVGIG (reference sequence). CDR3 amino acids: CAWSVGGGYTF. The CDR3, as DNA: TGTGCCTGGAGTGTAGGAGGTGGCTACACCTTC.

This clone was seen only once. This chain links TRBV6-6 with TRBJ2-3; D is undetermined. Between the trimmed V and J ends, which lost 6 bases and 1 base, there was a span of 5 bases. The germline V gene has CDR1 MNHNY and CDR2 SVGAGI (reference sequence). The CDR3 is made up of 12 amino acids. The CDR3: CASSPGTDTQYF. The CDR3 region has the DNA TGTGCCAGCAGCCCTGGCACAGATACGCAGTATTTT.

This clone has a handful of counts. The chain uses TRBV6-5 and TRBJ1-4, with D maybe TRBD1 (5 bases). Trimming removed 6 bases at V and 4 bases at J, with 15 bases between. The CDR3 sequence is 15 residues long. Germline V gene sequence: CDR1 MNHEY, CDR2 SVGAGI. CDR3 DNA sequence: TGTGCCAGCAGCGACCTGACGGACAATAATGAAAAACTGTTTTTT. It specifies CASSDLTDNNEKLFF.

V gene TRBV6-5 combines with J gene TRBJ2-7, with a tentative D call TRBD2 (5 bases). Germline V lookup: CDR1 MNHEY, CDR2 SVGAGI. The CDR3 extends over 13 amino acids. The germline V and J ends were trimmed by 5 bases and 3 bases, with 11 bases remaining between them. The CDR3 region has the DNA TGTGCCAGCAGTCGGTCCGGGAACTACGAGCAGTACTTC. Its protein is CASSRSGNYEQYF.

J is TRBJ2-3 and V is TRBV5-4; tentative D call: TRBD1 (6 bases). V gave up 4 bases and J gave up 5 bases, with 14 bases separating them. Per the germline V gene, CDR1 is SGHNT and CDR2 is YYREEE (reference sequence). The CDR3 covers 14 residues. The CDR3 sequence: CASSPKQGGDTQYF. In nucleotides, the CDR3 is TGTGCCAGCAGCCCGAAACAAGGGGGAGATACGCAGTATTTT.

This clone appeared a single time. CDR3 in DNA: TGTGCCAGCACTCCACAAGTTTCTCACACTGAAGCTTTCTTT. This codes for CASTPQVSHTEAFF. The chain recombines TRBV2 with TRBJ1-1; D unresolved. CDR1 is SNHLY and CDR2 is FYNNEI in the germline V gene. The CDR3 runs to 14 residues. V lost 7 bases and J 3 bases, leaving 15 bases between the germline ends.

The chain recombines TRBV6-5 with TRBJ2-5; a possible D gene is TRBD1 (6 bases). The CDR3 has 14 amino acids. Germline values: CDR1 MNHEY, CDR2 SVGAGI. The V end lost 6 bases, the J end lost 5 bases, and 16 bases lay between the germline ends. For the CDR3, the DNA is TGTGCCAGCAGCTCACATTGGACAGTGGAGACCCAGTACTTC. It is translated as CASSSHWTVETQYF.

The DNA for the CDR3 is TGTGCCACCTCAAGACGGCCAGGGATCTACACCATATATTTT. Translated: CATSRRPGIYTIYF. The chain combines TRBV6-5 with TRBJ1-3; tentative D call: TRBD1 (5 bases). The CDR3 totals 14 residues. V lost 10 bases, J lost 8 bases, and 21 bases lay in between. Germline-derived CDR1 and CDR2 are MNHEY and SVGAGI.

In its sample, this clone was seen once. This CDR3 is CASTNSAGAYEQYF. The CDR3 bases are TGCGCCAGCACCAACTCAGCGGGAGCCTACGAGCAGTACTTC. The chain joins TRBV10-2 to TRBJ2-7; TRBD2 agrees at 8 bases. Germline values: CDR1 WSHSY, CDR2 SAAADI. The ends lost 7 bases at V and 2 bases at J; junction bases unmatched: 7. The CDR3 runs to 14 residues.

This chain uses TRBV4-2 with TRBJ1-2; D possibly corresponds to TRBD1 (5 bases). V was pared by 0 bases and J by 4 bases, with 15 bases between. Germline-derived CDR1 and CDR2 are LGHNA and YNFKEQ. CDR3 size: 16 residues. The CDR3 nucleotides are TGTGCCAGCAGCCAAGATGGAGCAGGGCAAACCTATGGCTACACCTTC. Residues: CASSQDGAGQTYGYTF.

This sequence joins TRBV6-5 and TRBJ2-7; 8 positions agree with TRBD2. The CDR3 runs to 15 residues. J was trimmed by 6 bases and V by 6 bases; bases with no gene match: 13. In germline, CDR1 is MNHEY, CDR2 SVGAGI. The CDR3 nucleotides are TGTGCCAGCAGCCCCCCCGGGACTAGAAGCCGCGAGCAGTACTTC. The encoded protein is CASSPPGTRSREQYF.

The CDR3 DNA reads TGTGCCAGTAGTATAGCCCCGGACAGGGGGAAGGAGCAGTTCTTC. This sequence encodes CASSIAPDRGKEQFF. The chain has TRBV19 and TRBJ2-1, with 10 bases that match TRBD1. CDR1 LNHDA and CDR2 SQIVND come from the germline V gene (reference sequence). With 1 base clipped from V and 10 bases from J, the junction kept 7 bases outside the gene matches. This CDR3 contains 15 residues. Variable domain in full (rest from reference TRBV19 and TRBJ2-1): DGGITQSPKYLFRKEGQNVTLSCEQNLNHDAMYWYRQDPGQGLRLIYYSQIVNDFQKGDIAEGYSVSREKKESFPLTVTSAQKNPTAFYLCASSIAPDRGKEQFFGPGTRLTVL.

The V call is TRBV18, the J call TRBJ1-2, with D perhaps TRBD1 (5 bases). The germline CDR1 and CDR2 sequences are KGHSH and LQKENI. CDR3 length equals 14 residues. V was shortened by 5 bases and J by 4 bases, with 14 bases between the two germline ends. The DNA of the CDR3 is TGTGCCAGCTCAACGATCGGGGGGGTCTATGGCTACACCTTC. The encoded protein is CASSTIGGVYGYTF. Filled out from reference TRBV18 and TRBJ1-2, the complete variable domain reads NAGVMQNPRHLVRRRGQEARLRCSPMKGHSHVYWYRQLPEEGLKFMVYLQKENIIDESGMPKERFSAEFPKEGPSILRIQQVVRGDSAAYFCASSTIGGVYGYTFGSGTRLTVV.

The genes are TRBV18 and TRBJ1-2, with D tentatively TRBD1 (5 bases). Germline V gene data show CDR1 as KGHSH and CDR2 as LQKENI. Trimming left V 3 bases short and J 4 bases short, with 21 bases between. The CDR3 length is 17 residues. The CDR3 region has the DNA TGTGCCAGCTCACCGTTCGGCGGGGGAGGATCTGGCTATGGCTACACCTTC. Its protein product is CASSPFGGGGSGYGYTF.

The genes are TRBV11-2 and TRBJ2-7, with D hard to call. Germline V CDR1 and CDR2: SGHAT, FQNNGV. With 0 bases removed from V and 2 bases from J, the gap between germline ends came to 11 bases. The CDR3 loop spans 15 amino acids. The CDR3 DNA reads TGTGCCAGCAGCTTAGATGGTTTTGGCCCCTACGAGCAGTACTTC. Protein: CASSLDGFGPYEQYF.

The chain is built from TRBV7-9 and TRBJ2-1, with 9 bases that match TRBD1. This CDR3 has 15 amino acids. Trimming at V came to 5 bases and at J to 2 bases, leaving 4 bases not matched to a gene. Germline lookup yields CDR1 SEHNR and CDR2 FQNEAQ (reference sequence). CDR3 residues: CASSPRDRAYNEQFF. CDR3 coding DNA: TGTGCCAGCAGCCCCCGGGACAGGGCCTACAATGAGCAGTTCTTC. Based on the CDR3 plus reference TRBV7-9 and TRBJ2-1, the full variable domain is DTGVSQNPRHKITKRGQNVTFRCDPISEHNRLYWYRQTLGQGPEFLTYFQNEAQLEKSRLLSDRFSAERPKGSFSTLEIQRTEQGDSAMYLCASSPRDRAYNEQFFGPGTRLTVL.

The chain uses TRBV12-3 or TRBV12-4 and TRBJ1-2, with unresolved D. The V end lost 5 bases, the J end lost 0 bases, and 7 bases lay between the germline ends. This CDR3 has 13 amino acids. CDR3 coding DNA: TGTGCCAGCAGTCCCGGAGCTAACTATGGCTACACCTTC. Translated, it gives CASSPGANYGYTF.

The CDR3: CASAWRGSEQFF. The CDR3 DNA reads TGTGCCAGCGCCTGGAGGGGCAGTGAGCAGTTCTTC. The chain employs TRBV18 and TRBJ2-1; D may be TRBD2 (6 bases). From germline, CDR1 is KGHSH and CDR2 LQKENI. Trimming removed 8 bases from V and 9 bases from J, with 14 bases in between. The length of the CDR3 is 12 residues.

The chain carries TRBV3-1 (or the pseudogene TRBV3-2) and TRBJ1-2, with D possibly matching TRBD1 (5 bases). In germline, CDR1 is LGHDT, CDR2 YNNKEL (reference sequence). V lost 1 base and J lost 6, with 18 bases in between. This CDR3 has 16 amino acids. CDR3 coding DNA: TGTGCCAGCAGCCAAGGGGCCGCAGGGTTGTATGATGGCTACACCTTC. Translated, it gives CASSQGAAGLYDGYTF.

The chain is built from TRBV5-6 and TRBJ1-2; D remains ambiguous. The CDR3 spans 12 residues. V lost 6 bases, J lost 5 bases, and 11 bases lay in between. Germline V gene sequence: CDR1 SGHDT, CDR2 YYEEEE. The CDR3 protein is CASIRSGYGYTF. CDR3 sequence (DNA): TGTGCCAGCATCCGGTCGGGGTATGGCTACACCTTC.

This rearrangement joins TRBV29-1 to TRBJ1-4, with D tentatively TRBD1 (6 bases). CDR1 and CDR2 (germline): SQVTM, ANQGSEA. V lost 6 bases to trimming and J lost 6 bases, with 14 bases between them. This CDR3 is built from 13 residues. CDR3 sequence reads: CSVLQGGDEKLFF. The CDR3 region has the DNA TGCAGCGTCCTACAGGGAGGGGATGAAAAACTGTTTTTT.

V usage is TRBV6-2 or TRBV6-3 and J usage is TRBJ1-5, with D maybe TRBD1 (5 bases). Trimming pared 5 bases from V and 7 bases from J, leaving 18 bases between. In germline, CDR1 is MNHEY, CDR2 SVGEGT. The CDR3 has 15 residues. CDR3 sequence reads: CASSDPPRDSQPQHF. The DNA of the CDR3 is TGTGCCAGCAGTGACCCCCCCAGAGACAGCCAGCCCCAGCATTTT.